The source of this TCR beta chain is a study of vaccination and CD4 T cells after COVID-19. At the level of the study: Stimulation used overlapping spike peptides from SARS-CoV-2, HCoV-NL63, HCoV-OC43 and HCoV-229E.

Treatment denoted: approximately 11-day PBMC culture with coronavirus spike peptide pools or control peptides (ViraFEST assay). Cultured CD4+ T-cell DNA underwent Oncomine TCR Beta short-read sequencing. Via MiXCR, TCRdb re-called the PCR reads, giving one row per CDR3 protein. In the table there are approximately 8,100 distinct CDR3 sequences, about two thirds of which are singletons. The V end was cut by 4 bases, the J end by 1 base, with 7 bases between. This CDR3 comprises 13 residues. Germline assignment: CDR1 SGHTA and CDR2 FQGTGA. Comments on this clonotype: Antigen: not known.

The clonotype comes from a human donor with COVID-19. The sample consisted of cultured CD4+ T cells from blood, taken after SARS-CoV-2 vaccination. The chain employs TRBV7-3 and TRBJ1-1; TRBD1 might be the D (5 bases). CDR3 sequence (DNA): TGTGCCAGCAGCTGGACACCGAACACTGAAGCTTTCTTT. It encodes CASSWTPNTEAFF.